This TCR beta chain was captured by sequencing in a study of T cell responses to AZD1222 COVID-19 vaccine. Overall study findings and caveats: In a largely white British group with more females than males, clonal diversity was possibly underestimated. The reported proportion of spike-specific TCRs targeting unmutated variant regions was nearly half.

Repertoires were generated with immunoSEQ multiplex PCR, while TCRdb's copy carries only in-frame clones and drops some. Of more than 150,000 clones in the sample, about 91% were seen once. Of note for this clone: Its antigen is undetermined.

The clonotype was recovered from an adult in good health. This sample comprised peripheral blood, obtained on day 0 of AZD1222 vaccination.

The CDR3 nucleotides read TGTGCCAGCAGTTTATCGTTCTATGGGGGACCCAGTCCAGATACGCAGTATTTT. Translation: CASSLSFYGGPSPDTQYF. The rearrangement uses TRBV27 and TRBJ2-3; possibly TRBD1 or TRBD2 for D (5 bases each). Trimming shortened V by 0 bases and J by 4 bases, and 20 bases separated the two germline ends. The CDR3 runs to 18 residues. Looked up from germline, CDR1 is MNHEY and CDR2 is SMNVEV (reference sequence).